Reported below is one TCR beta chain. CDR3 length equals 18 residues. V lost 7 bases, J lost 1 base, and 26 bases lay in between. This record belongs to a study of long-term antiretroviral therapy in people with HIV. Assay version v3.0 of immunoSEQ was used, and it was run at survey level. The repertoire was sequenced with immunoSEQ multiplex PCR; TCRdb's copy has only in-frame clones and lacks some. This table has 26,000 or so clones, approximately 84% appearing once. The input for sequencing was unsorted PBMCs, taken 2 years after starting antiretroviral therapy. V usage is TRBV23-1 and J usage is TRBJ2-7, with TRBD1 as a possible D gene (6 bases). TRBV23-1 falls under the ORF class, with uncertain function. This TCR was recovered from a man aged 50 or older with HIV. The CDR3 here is CASTLSQGNGRESYEQYF. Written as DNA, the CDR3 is TGCGCCAGCACCCTAAGCCAGGGGAACGGACGGGAATCCTACGAGCAGTACTTC.